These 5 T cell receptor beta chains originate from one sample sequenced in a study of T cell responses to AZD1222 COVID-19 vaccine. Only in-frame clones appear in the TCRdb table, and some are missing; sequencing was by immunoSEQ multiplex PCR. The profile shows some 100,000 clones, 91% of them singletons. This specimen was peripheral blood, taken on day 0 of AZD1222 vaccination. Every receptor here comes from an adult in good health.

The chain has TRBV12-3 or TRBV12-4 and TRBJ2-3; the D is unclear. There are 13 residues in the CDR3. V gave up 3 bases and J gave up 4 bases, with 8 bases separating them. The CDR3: CASSFQQADTQYF. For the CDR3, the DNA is TGTGCCAGCAGTTTCCAGCAGGCAGATACGCAGTATTTT.

In DNA, the CDR3 is TGTGCCATCAATCCGGGACTAGCGGGAGGGGATTCCTACAATGAGCAGTTCTTC. Residues: CAINPGLAGGDSYNEQFF. This chain links TRBV10-3 with TRBJ2-1; the match to TRBD2 covers 16 bases. Trimming cost V 7 bases and J 1 base; bases outside gene matches: 7. The CDR3 totals 18 residues. Germline-derived CDR1 and CDR2 are ENHRY and SYGVKD.

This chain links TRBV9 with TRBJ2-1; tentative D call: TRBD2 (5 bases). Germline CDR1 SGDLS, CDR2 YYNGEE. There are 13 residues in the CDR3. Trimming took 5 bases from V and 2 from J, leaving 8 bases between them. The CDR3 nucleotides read TGTGCCAGCAGTAGCGTCGCCTACAATGAGCAGTTCTTC. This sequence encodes CASSSVAYNEQFF.

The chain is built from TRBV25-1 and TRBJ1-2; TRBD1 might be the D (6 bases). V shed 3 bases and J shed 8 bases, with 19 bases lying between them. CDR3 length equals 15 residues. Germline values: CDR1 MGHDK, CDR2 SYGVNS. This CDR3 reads CASSDRGIRGTGYTF. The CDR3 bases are TGTGCCAGCAGTGATCGTGGGATAAGGGGGACGGGCTACACCTTC.

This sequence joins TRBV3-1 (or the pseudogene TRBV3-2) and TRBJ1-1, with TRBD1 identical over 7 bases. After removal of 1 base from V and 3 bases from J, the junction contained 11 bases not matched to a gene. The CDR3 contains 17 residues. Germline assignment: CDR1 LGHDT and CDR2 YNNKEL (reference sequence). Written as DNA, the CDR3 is TGTGCCAGCAGCCAAGTCACAGGGGTGGGGAGGGACACTGAAGCTTTCTTT. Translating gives CASSQVTGVGRDTEAFF.